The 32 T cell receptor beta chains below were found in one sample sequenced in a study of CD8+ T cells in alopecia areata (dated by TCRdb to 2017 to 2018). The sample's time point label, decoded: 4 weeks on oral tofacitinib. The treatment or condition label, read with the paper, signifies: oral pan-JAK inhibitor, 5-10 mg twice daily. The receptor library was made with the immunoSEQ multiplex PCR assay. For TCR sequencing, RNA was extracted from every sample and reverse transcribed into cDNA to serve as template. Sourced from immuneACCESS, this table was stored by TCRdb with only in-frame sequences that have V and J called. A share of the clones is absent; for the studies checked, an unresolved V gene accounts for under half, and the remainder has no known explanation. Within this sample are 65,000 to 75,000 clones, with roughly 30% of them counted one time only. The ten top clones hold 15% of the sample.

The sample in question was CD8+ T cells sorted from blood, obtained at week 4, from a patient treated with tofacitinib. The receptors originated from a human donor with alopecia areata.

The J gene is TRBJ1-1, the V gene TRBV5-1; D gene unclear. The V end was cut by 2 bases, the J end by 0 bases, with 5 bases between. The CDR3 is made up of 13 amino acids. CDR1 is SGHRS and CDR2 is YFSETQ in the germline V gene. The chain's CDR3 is CASSLSVNTEAFF. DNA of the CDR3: TGCGCCAGCAGCTTATCAGTGAACACTGAAGCTTTCTTT.

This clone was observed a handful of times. The CDR3 DNA reads as TGTGCCAGCAGACCCGGCGGGAACACTGAAGCTTTCTTT. Encoded protein: CASRPGGNTEAFF. The genes are TRBV6-1 and TRBJ1-1; D is unresolved. CDR1 MNHNS and CDR2 SASEGT come from the germline V gene. V was trimmed by 6 bases and J by 1 base, leaving 9 bases between them. The CDR3 loop spans 13 amino acids.

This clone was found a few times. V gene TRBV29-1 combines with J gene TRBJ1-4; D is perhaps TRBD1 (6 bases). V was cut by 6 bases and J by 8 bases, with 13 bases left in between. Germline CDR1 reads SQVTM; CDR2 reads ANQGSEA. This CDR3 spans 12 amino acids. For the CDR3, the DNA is TGCAGCGTAGCTACAGGGAGCGAAAAACTGTTTTTT. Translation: CSVATGSEKLFF.

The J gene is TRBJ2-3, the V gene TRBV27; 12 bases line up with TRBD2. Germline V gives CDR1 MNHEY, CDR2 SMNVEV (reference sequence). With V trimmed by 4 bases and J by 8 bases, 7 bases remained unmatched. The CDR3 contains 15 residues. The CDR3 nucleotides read TGTGCCAGCAGTTCTGGACTAGCGGGGTACGGTACGCAGTATTTT. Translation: CASSSGLAGYGTQYF.

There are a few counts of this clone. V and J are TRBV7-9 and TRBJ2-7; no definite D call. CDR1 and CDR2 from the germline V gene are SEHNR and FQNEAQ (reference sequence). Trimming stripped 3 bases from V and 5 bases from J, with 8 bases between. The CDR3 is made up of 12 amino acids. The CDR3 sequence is CASSLGPDEQYF. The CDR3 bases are TGTGCCAGCAGCTTGGGTCCGGACGAGCAGTACTTC. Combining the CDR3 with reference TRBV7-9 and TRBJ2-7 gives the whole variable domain DTGVSQNPRHKITKRGQNVTFRCDPISEHNRLYWYRQTLGQGPEFLTYFQNEAQLEKSRLLSDRFSAERPKGSFSTLEIQRTEQGDSAMYLCASSLGPDEQYFGPGTRLTVT.

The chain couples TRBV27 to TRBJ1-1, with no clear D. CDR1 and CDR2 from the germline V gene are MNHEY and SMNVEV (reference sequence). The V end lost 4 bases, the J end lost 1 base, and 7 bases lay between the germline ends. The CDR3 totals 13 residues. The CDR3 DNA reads TGTGCCAGCAGTTACAGCGCGAACACTGAAGCTTTCTTT. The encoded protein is CASSYSANTEAFF.

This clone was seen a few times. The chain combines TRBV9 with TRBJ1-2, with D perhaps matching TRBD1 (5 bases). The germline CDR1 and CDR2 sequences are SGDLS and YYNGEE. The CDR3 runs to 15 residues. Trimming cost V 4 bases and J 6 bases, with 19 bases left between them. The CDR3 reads CASSSDQGSRDGYTF. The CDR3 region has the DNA TGTGCCAGCAGCTCAGATCAGGGAAGTAGGGATGGCTACACCTTC.

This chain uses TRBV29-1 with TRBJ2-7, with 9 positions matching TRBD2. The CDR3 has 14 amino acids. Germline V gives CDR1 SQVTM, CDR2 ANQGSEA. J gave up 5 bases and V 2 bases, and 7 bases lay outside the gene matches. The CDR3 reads CSVELRGRGNEQYF. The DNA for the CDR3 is TGCAGCGTTGAACTTCGCGGGAGGGGAAACGAGCAGTACTTC.

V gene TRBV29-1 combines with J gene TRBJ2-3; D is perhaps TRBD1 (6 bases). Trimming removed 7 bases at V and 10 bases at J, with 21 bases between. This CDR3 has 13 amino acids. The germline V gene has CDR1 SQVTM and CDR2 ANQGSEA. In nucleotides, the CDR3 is TGCAGCGCCCTGGGGGCTAAGGAGTCAGCGCAGTATTTT. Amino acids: CSALGAKESAQYF.

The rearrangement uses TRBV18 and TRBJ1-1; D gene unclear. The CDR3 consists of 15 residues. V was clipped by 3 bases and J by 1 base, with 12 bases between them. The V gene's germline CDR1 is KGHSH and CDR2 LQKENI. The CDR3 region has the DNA TGTGCCAGCTCACCCCTCCCGGATAGGAACACTGAAGCTTTCTTT. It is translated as CASSPLPDRNTEAFF.

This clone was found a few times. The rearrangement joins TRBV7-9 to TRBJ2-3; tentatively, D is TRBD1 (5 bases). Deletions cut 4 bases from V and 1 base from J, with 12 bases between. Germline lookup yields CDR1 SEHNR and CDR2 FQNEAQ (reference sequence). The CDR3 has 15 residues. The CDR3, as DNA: TGTGCCAGCAGCTCCGACAGTCGCGGCACAGATACGCAGTATTTT. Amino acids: CASSSDSRGTDTQYF.

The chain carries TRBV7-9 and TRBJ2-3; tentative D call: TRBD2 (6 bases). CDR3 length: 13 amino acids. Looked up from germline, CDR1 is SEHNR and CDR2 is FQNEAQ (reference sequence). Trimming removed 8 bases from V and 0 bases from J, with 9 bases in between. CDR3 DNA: TGTGCCAGCCTTGGGACTAGCACAGATACGCAGTATTTT. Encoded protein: CASLGTSTDTQYF.

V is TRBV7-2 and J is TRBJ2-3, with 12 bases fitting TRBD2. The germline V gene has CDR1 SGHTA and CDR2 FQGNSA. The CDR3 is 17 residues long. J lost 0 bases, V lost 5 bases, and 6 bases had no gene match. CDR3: CASSQGLAGLSTDTQYF. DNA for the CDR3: TGTGCCAGCAGCCAGGGACTAGCGGGTCTCAGCACAGATACGCAGTATTTT.

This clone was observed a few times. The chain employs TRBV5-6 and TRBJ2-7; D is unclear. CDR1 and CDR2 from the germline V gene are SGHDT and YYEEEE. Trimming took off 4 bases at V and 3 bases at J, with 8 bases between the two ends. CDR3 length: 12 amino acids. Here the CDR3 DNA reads TGTGCCAGCAGCCAGAATTACTACGAGCAGTACTTC. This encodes CASSQNYYEQYF.

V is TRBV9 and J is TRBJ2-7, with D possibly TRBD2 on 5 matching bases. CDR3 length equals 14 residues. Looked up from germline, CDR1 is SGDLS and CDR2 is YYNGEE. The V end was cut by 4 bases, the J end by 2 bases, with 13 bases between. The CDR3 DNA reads TGTGCCAGCAGCCCTAGCTCTGGGGCCTACGAGCAGTACTTC. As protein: CASSPSSGAYEQYF.

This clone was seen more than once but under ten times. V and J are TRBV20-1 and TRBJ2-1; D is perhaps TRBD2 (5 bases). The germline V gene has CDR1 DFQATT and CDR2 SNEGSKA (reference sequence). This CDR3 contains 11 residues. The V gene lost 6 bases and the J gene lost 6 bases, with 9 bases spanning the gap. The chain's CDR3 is CSAVTSNEQFF. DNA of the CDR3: TGCAGTGCCGTAACTAGCAATGAGCAGTTCTTC.

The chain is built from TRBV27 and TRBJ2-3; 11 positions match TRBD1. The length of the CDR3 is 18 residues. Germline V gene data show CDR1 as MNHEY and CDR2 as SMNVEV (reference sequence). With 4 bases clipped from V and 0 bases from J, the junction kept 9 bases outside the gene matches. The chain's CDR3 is CASSSLRDRGSSTDTQYF. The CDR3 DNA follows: TGTGCCAGCAGTTCCCTCCGGGACAGGGGGTCCAGCACAGATACGCAGTATTTT.

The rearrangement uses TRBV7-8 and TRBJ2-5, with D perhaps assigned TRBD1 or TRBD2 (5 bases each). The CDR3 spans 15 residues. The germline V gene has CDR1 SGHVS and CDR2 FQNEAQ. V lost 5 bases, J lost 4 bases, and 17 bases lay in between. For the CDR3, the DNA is TGTGCCAGCAGCCCGGGACCGGGATTAGGAGAGACCCAGTACTTC. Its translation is CASSPGPGLGETQYF.

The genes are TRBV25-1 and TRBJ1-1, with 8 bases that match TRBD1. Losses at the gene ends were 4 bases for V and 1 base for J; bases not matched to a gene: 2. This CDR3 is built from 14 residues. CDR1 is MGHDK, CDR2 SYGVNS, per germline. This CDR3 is CASSAQGGNTEAFF. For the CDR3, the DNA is TGTGCCAGCAGTGCACAGGGGGGGAACACTGAAGCTTTCTTT.

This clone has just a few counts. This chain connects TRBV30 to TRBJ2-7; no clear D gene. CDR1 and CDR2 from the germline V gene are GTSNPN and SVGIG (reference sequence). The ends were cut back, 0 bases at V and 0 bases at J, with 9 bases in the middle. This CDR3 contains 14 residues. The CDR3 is CAWSVAEYSYEQYF. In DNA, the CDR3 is TGTGCCTGGAGTGTAGCAGAATACTCCTACGAGCAGTACTTC.

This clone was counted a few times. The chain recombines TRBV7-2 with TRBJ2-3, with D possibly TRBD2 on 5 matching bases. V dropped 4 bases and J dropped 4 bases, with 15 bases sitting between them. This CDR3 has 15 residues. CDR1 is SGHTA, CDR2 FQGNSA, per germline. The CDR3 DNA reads TGTGCCAGCAGCTCGGACTCGAGGTGGGCAGATACGCAGTATTTT. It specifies CASSSDSRWADTQYF.

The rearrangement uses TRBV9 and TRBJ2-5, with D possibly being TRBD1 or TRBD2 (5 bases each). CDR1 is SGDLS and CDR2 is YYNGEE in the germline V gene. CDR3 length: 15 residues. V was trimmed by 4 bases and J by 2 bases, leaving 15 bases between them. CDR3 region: CASSPGTWGQETQYF. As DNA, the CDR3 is TGTGCCAGCAGCCCCGGGACCTGGGGTCAAGAGACCCAGTACTTC.

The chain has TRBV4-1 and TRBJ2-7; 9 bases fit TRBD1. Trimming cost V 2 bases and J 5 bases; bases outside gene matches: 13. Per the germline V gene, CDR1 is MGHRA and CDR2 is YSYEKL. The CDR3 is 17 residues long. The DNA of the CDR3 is TGCGCCAGCAGCCAACAATCCGGGACAGGGAGTGTGCACGAGCAGTACTTC. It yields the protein CASSQQSGTGSVHEQYF.

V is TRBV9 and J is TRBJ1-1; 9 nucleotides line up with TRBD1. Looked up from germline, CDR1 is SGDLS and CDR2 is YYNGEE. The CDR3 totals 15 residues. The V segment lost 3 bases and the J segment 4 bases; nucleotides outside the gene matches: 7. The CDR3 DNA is TGTGCCAGCAGCGCGGACAGGGGAGGGGGCACTGAAGCTTTCTTT. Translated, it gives CASSADRGGGTEAFF.

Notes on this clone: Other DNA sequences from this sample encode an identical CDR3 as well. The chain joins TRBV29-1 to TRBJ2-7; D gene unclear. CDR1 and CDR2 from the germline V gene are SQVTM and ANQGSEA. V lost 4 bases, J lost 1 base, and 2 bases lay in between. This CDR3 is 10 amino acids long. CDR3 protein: CSVVSYEQYF. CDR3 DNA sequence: TGCAGCGTTGTGTCCTACGAGCAGTACTTC.

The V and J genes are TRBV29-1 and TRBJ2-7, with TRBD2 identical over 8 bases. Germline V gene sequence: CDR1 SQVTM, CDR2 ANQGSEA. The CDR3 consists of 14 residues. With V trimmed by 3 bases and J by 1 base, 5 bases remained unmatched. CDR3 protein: CSVEDGTRSYEQYF. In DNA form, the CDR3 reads TGCAGCGTTGAGGACGGGACTAGATCCTACGAGCAGTACTTC.

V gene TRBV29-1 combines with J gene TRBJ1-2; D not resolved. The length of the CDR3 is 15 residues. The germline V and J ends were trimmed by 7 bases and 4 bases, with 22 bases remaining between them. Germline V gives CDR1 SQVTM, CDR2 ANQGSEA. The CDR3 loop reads CSAPGAGYGGYGYTF. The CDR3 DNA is TGCAGCGCCCCCGGCGCGGGTTATGGCGGCTATGGCTACACCTTC.

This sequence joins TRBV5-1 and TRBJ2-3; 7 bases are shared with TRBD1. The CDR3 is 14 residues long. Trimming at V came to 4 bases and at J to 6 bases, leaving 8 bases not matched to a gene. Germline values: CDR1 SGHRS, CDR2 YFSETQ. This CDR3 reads CASSPDRSGDTQYF. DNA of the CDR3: TGCGCCAGCAGCCCGGACAGGTCCGGGGATACGCAGTATTTT.

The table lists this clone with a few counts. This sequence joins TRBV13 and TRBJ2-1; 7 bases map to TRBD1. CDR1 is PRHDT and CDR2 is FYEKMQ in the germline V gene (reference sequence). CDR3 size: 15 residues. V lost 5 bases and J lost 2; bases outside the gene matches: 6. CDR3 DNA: TGTGCCAGCAGCCACGACAGGGCTGCCTACAATGAGCAGTTCTTC. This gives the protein CASSHDRAAYNEQFF. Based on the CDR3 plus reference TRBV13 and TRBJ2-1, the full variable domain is AAGVIQSPRHLIKEKRETATLKCYPIPRHDTVYWYQQGPGQDPQFLISFYEKMQSDKGSIPDRFSAQQFSDYHSELNMSSLELGDSALYFCASSHDRAAYNEQFFGPGTRLTVL.

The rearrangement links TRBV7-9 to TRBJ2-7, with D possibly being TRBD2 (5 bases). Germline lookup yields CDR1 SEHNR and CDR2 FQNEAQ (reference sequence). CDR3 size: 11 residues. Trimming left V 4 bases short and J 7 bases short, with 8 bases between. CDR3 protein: CASSSSGEQYF. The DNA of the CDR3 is TGTGCCAGCAGCTCGTCGGGGGAGCAGTACTTC.

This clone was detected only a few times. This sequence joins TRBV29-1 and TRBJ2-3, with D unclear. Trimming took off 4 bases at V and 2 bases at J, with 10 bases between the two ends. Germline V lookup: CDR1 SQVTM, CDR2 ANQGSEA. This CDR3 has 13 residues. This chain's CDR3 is CSVVLGSTDTQYF. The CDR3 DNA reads TGCAGCGTTGTTTTAGGGTCCACAGATACGCAGTATTTT.

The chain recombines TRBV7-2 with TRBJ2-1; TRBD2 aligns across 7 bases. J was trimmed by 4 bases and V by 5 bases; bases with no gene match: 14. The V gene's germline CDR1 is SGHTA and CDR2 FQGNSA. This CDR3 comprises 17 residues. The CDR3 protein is CASSPWPSGNLYNEQFF. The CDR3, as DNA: TGTGCCAGCAGCCCCTGGCCTAGCGGCAATCTTTACAATGAGCAGTTCTTC.